Shown below are 20 T cell receptor beta chains from a single sample sequenced in a study of blood T cell repertoires in COVID-19. Data came from immunoSEQ multiplex PCR; TCRdb stores just in-frame clones and leaves some out. The sample holds some 54,000 clones, 85% to 90% seen once. Sequencing used peripheral blood. Every receptor here comes from an elderly man with active or convalescent COVID-19.

The chain is built from TRBV2 and TRBJ2-7, with D possibly TRBD2 on 6 matching bases. V lost 4 bases and J lost 0, with 13 bases in between. Germline CDR1 SNHLY, CDR2 FYNNEI. The CDR3 is 15 residues long. The chain's CDR3 is CASSGGTLSSYEQYF. In nucleotides, the CDR3 is TGTGCCAGCAGTGGAGGGACTCTAAGCTCCTACGAGCAGTACTTC.

CDR3 in amino acids: CASSLNLGDEQFF. CDR3 DNA: TGTGCCAGCAGCTTAAATTTGGGAGATGAGCAGTTCTTC. This chain uses TRBV7-2 with TRBJ2-1; possible D gene TRBD2, 5 bases. V was trimmed by 2 bases and J by 8 bases, leaving 10 bases between them. In germline, CDR1 is SGHTA, CDR2 FQGNSA. The CDR3 consists of 13 residues.

The genes are TRBV6-4 and TRBJ1-2; D gene unclear. Trimming left V 6 bases short and J 4 bases short, with 12 bases between. The CDR3 extends over 13 amino acids. In germline, CDR1 is MRHNA, CDR2 SNTAGT. CDR3 in DNA: TGTGCCAGCAGCTTGGAGGTGGCCTATGGCTACACCTTC. As protein: CASSLEVAYGYTF.

The chain carries TRBV7-9 and TRBJ1-4, with unresolved D. V was cut by 2 bases and J by 0 bases, with 7 bases left in between. There are 15 residues in the CDR3. Looked up from germline, CDR1 is SEHNR and CDR2 is FQNEAQ (reference sequence). The CDR3 protein is CASSLKAATNEKLFF. The CDR3 DNA reads as TGTGCCAGCAGCTTAAAAGCCGCAACTAATGAAAAACTGTTTTTT.

The V gene is TRBV28, the J gene TRBJ2-3; the match to TRBD2 covers 10 bases. V gave up 3 bases and J gave up 5 bases; unmatched junction bases: 14. The CDR3 covers 18 residues. In germline, CDR1 is MDHEN, CDR2 SYDVKM. Written as DNA, the CDR3 is TGTGCCAGCAGTTTTGTCCCAGGAAGCGGGGGGGCGGTAGATACGCAGTATTTT. It is translated as CASSFVPGSGGAVDTQYF.

This chain connects TRBV3-1 (or the pseudogene TRBV3-2) to TRBJ2-7; D unclear. There are 16 residues in the CDR3. Per germline, CDR1 LGHDT and CDR2 YNNKEL (reference sequence). V lost 5 bases and J 4 bases, leaving 21 bases between the germline ends. In nucleotides, the CDR3 is TGTGCCAGCAGCTCTCCTGCGTGGGCAGTGGGTTACGAGCAGTACTTC. This encodes CASSSPAWAVGYEQYF.

This sequence joins TRBV6-6 and TRBJ1-5; TRBD1 is a possible D gene (5 bases). Trimming shortened V by 5 bases and J by 6 bases, and 17 bases separated the two germline ends. Germline assignment: CDR1 MNHNY and CDR2 SVGAGI (reference sequence). CDR3 length equals 15 residues. The CDR3 sequence: CASSPGDVMGQPQHF. DNA of the CDR3: TGTGCCAGCAGTCCGGGGGACGTCATGGGTCAGCCCCAGCATTTT.

On this clone: The same CDR3 is also encoded by other DNA sequences in this sample. The chain combines TRBV5-8 with TRBJ2-3, with TRBD1 identical over 9 bases. Germline CDR1 is SGHTS and CDR2 is YDEGEE. V lost 4 bases, J lost 1 base, and 1 base stayed unmatched. This CDR3 contains 14 residues. The CDR3 DNA sequence: TGTGCCAGCAGCCGGGACAGGGGCACAGATACGCAGTATTTT. Amino acid sequence: CASSRDRGTDTQYF.

The chain joins TRBV9 to TRBJ2-7; weak D call: TRBD1 (6 bases). V lost 1 base to trimming and J lost 4 bases, with 15 bases between them. Germline CDR1 is SGDLS and CDR2 is YYNGEE. This CDR3 comprises 15 residues. The CDR3 DNA reads as TGTGCCAGCAGCGTAAGGGACACAGGAGAGTACGAGCAGTACTTC. This codes for CASSVRDTGEYEQYF.

The genes are TRBV6-5 and TRBJ2-7, with D perhaps TRBD1 (6 bases). There are 13 residues in the CDR3. V lost 6 bases, J lost 0 bases, and 9 bases lay in between. The germline CDR1 and CDR2 sequences are MNHEY and SVGAGI. This CDR3 is CASRDRNSYEQYF. The CDR3 DNA reads as TGTGCCAGCAGGGACAGAAACTCCTACGAGCAGTACTTC.

This chain connects TRBV6-2 or TRBV6-3 to TRBJ1-2, with 9 bases fitting TRBD1. Trimming removed 2 bases from V and 4 bases from J; junction bases left unmatched: 5. This CDR3 has 15 residues. CDR1 and CDR2 (germline): MNHEY, SVGEGT. CDR3 sequence (DNA): TGTGCCAGCAGTTACGATTCGGGACAGGGCTATGGCTACACCTTC. Amino acids: CASSYDSGQGYGYTF.

The gene calls are TRBV6-2 or TRBV6-3 and TRBJ1-3; D unresolved. CDR3 size: 16 residues. Germline lookup yields CDR1 MNHEY and CDR2 SVGEGT. V was shortened by 4 bases and J by 1 base, with 14 bases between the two germline ends. For the CDR3, the DNA is TGTGCCAGCAGTTTTTCTCTAGCCGGATCTGGAAACACCATATATTTT. It encodes CASSFSLAGSGNTIYF.

This sequence joins TRBV7-2 and TRBJ1-2; no reliable D call. Germline-derived CDR1 and CDR2 are SGHTA and FQGNSA. Trimming removed 3 bases at V and 4 bases at J, with 6 bases between. This CDR3 has 12 residues. CDR3 loop: CASSFTGYGYTF. CDR3 DNA sequence: TGTGCCAGCAGCTTTACCGGCTATGGCTACACCTTC.

The genes are TRBV9 and TRBJ2-7, with 14 bases identical to TRBD2. The CDR3 contains 19 residues. Trimming cost V 4 bases and J 2 bases; bases outside gene matches: 14. Germline V gives CDR1 SGDLS, CDR2 YYNGEE. The CDR3 coding sequence is TGTGCCAGCAGCCTGGGGACTAGCGGGAGTTTGTCAGTCCCCTACGAGCAGTACTTC. This sequence encodes CASSLGTSGSLSVPYEQYF.

The V gene is TRBV2, the J gene TRBJ1-3; the D gene is possibly TRBD1 (5 bases). V gave up 0 bases and J gave up 0 bases, with 9 bases separating them. The CDR3 covers 16 residues. CDR1 is SNHLY, CDR2 FYNNEI, per germline. The CDR3 here is CASSEAHRPSGNTIYF. CDR3 nucleotides: TGTGCCAGCAGTGAAGCCCACAGGCCCTCTGGAAACACCATATATTTT.

This chain connects TRBV7-9 to TRBJ2-4; D unresolved. V lost 4 bases, J lost 3 bases, and 10 bases lay in between. CDR1 and CDR2 from the germline V gene are SEHNR and FQNEAQ (reference sequence). The CDR3 is 14 residues long. The CDR3 coding sequence is TGTGCCAGCAGCTCCTTAGCCCTCAAAAACATTCAGTACTTC. Amino acids: CASSSLALKNIQYF.

This clone appeared once. CDR3 amino acids: CASSPGQGLYNPYGYTF. CDR3 coding DNA: TGTGCCAGCTCACCGGGACAGGGGCTCTACAACCCCTATGGCTACACCTTC. This sequence joins TRBV18 and TRBJ1-2, with TRBD1 matching 10 bases. Germline-derived CDR1 and CDR2 are KGHSH and LQKENI. V was clipped by 3 bases and J by 4 bases; unmatched bases: 11. The CDR3 extends over 17 amino acids.

The chain couples TRBV13 to TRBJ1-4; perhaps TRBD1 as D (6 bases). The germline V and J ends were trimmed by 4 bases and 5 bases, with 23 bases remaining between them. The germline CDR1 and CDR2 sequences are PRHDT and FYEKMQ (reference sequence). The CDR3 runs 18 residues. CDR3 DNA: TGTGCCAGCAGCTACCGTATGGGTCTGGCAGGGGTAAATGAAAAACTGTTTTTT. Translating it yields CASSYRMGLAGVNEKLFF.

The V call is TRBV5-1, the J call TRBJ1-3; TRBD1 matches at 8 bases. CDR1 is SGHRS, CDR2 YFSETQ, per germline. Trimming cost V 0 bases and J 3 bases; bases outside gene matches: 5. The CDR3 spans 16 residues. CDR3 nucleotide sequence: TGCGCCAGCAGCTTGGGCGGTACAGGGGGTGGAAACACCATATATTTT. Amino acid sequence: CASSLGGTGGGNTIYF. The variable domain in full, completed from reference TRBV5-1 and TRBJ1-3, reads KAGVTQTPRYLIKTRGQQVTLSCSPISGHRSVSWYQQTPGQGLQFLFEYFSETQRNKGNFPGRFSGRQFSNSRSEMNVSTLELGDSALYLCASSLGGTGGGNTIYFGEGSWLTVV.

The rearrangement links TRBV28 to TRBJ1-6, with D possibly matching TRBD1 (6 bases). V was cut by 6 bases and J by 6 bases, with 15 bases left in between. Germline CDR1 reads MDHEN; CDR2 reads SYDVKM. CDR3 length: 15 amino acids. CDR3 nucleotides: TGTGCCAGCAGCCGTCTTCAACAGGGTAATTCACCCCTCCACTTT. Translated, it gives CASSRLQQGNSPLHF.